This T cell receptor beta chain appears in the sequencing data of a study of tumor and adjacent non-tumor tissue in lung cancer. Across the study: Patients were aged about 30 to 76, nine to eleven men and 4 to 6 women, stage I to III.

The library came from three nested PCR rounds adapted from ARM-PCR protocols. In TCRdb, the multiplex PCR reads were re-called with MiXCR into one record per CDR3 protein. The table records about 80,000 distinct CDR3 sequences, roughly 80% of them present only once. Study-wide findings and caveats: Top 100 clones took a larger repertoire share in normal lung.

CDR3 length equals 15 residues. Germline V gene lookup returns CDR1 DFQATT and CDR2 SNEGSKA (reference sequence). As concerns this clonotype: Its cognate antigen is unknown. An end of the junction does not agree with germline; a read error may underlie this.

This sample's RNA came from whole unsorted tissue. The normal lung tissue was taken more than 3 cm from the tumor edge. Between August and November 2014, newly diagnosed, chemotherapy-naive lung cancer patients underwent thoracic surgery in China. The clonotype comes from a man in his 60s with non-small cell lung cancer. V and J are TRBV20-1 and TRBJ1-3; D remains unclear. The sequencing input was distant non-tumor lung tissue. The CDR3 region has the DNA TGCAGTGCTAGGGTCGTACGAGCCTCTGGAAACAACATATACTTT. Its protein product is CSARVVRASGNNIYF.